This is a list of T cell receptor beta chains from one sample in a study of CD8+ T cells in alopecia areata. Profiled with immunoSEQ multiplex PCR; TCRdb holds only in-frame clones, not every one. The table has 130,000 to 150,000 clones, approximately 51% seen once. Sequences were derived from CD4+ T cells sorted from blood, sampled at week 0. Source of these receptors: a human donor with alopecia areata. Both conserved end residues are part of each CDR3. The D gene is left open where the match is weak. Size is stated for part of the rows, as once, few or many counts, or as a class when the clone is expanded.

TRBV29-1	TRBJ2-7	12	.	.	CSVGQGLYEQYF	TGCAGCGTTGGGCAGGGGCTCTACGAGCAGTACTTC
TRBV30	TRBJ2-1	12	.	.	CAWSVLKDEQFF	TGTGCCTGGAGTGTACTTAAGGATGAGCAGTTCTTC
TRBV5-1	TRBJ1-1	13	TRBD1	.	CASSPEGAAEAFF	TGCGCCAGCAGTCCGGAGGGGGCGGCTGAAGCTTTCTTT
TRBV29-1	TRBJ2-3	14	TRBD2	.	CSAPPAGWTDTQYF	TGCAGCGCTCCGCCAGCGGGGTGGACAGATACGCAGTATTTT
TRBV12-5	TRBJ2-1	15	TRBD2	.	CASGLGAGGPREQFF	TGTGCTAGTGGCCTGGGAGCGGGAGGGCCGCGGGAGCAGTTCTTC
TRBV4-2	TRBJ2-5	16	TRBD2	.	CASSQGIASGMETQYF	TGTGCCAGCAGCCAAGGAATAGCTAGCGGGATGGAGACCCAGTACTTC
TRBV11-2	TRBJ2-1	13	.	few	CASSRITRNEQFF	TGTGCCAGCAGCCGAATAACTAGGAATGAGCAGTTCTTC
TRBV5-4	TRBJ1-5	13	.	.	CASSLDPGQPQHF	TGTGCCAGCAGCTTGGACCCGGGTCAGCCCCAGCATTTT
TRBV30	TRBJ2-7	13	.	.	CAWVGDTAYEQYF	TGTGCCTGGGTGGGGGACACCGCCTACGAGCAGTACTTC
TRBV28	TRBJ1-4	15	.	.	CASSPPGDANEKLFF	TGTGCCAGCAGCCCCCCAGGGGATGCTAATGAAAAACTGTTTTTT
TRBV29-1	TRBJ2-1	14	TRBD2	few	CSVDGLAGGNEQFF	TGCAGCGTTGATGGACTAGCGGGAGGGAATGAGCAGTTCTTC
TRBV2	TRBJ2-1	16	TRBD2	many	CASSPTSGSSYNEQFF	TGTGCCAGCAGTCCGACTAGCGGGAGTTCCTACAATGAGCAGTTCTTC
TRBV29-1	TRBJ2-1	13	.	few	CSVQGLSGDEQFF	TGCAGCGTCCAGGGACTGTCGGGTGATGAGCAGTTCTTC
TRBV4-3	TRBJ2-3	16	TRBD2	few	CASSQAPGRGGDTQYF	TGCGCCAGCAGCCAAGCTCCCGGGAGGGGGGGAGATACGCAGTATTTT
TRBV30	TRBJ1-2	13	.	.	CAWYDKGNYGYTF	TGTGCCTGGTACGACAAGGGAAACTATGGCTACACCTTC
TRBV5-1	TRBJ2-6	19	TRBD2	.	CASSLGNRRGFSGANVLTF	TGCGCCAGCAGCTTGGGGAATAGGCGGGGGTTCTCTGGGGCCAACGTCCTGACTTTC
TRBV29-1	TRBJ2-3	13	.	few	CSVEAGARNTQYF	TGCAGCGTTGAAGCGGGGGCGCGTAATACGCAGTATTTT